Ten or more counts support the clone carrying this T cell receptor (beta chain). Its matching antigen is unknown. The sample comes from a study of CD8 T cells in ankylosing spondylitis. Broader study findings: Clones linked to the disease showed a CD8+ phenotype. They occurred at relatively low frequencies in peripheral blood. Clones linked to disease were reported to show significant enrichment in matched ankylosing spondylitis synovial fluid. Roughly eight highly homologous variants made up a TCR beta motif that seemed to typify ankylosing spondylitis blood.

TCRdb ran MiXCR on the 5' RACE reads and lists one entry per CDR3 protein. The sample gives fewer than 550,000 distinct CDR3 sequences, approximately 5% of which show up once; approximately 4% is in the top ten. The V gene's germline CDR1 is DFQATT and CDR2 SNEGSKA (reference sequence). The V gene lost 0 bases and the J gene lost 0 bases, with 9 bases spanning the gap. The CDR3 is made up of 15 amino acids. Material for sequencing was blood, either unsorted or a sorted T cell fraction (not recorded which). This sequence joins TRBV20-1 and TRBJ1-3; D unresolved. This TCR was sampled from a male donor with ankylosing spondylitis. As DNA, the CDR3 is TGCAGTGCTAGAGATATGGCTTACTCTGGAAACACCATATATTTT. Its protein product is CSARDMAYSGNTIYF.